Here is one TCR beta chain with its context. The antigen remains undetermined. TCRdb recomputed calls from the reads with MiXCR, one row per CDR3 protein. The table records 70,000 to 85,000 distinct CDR3 sequences, about 40% of them present only once. These data come from a study of T cell repertoires in cytomegalovirus infection. CDR3 length equals 15 residues. The V segment lost 6 bases and the J segment 3 bases; nucleotides outside the gene matches: 10. The germline V gene has CDR1 SQVTM and CDR2 ANQGSEA. The specimen comprised CD8+ T cells from cultured PBMCs, sampled from culture after CMV antigen stimulation. The V call is TRBV29-1, the J call TRBJ2-3, with 9 bases fitting TRBD1. This clonotype was obtained from a human donor in good health (CMV status not recorded). Some clones in this sample may be carry-over from other donors' samples. CDR3 sequence reads: CSVPGTGTVTDTQYF. In DNA form, the CDR3 reads TGCAGCGTCCCCGGGACAGGGACGGTGACAGATACGCAGTATTTT.